This TCR beta chain was recovered during a study of quantifying T cell responses using KT2 cells. Study information: TCR alpha and beta constant-region primers primed reverse transcription of RNA.

Study-level points and caveats: Counts of KT2 alpha and beta sequences rose linearly with the number of KT2 cells added.

This clonotype was found many times. What it recognizes is unknown. Trimming cost V 0 bases and J 2 bases, with 2 bases left between them. This CDR3 comprises 12 residues. Germline CDR1 and CDR2: LGHNA and YNFKEQ. An oligo carrying a UMI was ligated to the cDNA 3' end. An equimolar mix of RC1.1 and RC1.2 primed the beta chain across TRBC1 and TRBC2. From the second PCR onward, TCR alpha and beta chains were processed separately. MiXCR was run by TCRdb on the UMI-ligation and nested PCR reads, yielding one entry per CDR3 protein. Altogether 52,000 or so distinct CDR3 sequences are present, more than 9% being singletons, with the ten largest covering roughly 9.9%. Unfractionated PBMC were spiked with known numbers of KT2 clone cells. Different KT2-to-PBMC ratios were created with a constant PBMC count.

The J gene is TRBJ2-7, the V gene TRBV4-2, with D unresolved. The receptor was isolated from a human donor. Source material: PBMCs spiked with cells of the T cell clone KT2. The CDR3 DNA sequence: TGTGCCAGCAGCCAAGACCCCTACGAGCAGTACTTC. Translated, it gives CASSQDPYEQYF.